This T cell receptor beta chain was found in a study of shared T cell receptors in the human thymus (dated by TCRdb to the early 2020s). Looking at the study overall: The study investigated the way shared, self-reactive T-cell receptor alpha chains are produced in the human thymus.

Preparation of the library involved the immunoSEQ multiplex PCR assay. TCRdb re-hosts the immuneACCESS table, in-frame sequences only. Its copies lack some clones; in the studies checked, an unresolved V gene accounts for under half of them, and the cause for the rest is not known. The sample profile shows about 660,000 clones; 88% of them were found once. The ten largest clones capture over 0.008% of the sample. Note on this clone: It has no known antigen specificity. The sample holds no much larger clone one base away, and base qualities are not on file.

The data were also submitted as part of a second study, on human thymus T cells. As the second paper documents: Donors were immunologically healthy infants undergoing open corrective cardiac surgery for congenital heart defects in Finland. The thymus tissue came from surgical resects taken out during corrective cardiac surgery. Usage of V and J gene segments appeared to be biased in both the thymic and the peripheral blood repertoires. The related research reported highly overlapping thymic TCR repertoires among unrelated individuals. The study described the TCR alpha and beta repertoires in under ten infant thymus samples and a handful of matching peripheral blood samples. Donor ages ranged from about 6 to 244 days, and the cohort comprised about six male and a couple of female infants. Thymocytes were released mechanically from tissue and stored at -70 °C as pellets of roughly 9-31 million cells. A QIAsymphony instrument was used to extract genomic DNA from frozen cell pellets. Using the immunoSEQ multiplex PCR assay, the TCRB and TCRAD loci were amplified from a standardized quantity of quality-controlled genomic DNA. The amplicons spanned the V(D)J region and were long enough to cover the CDR3 and allow V and J genes to be identified. The commercial immunoSEQ service was used to sequence amplicons on an Illumina platform. Primer bias and sequencing errors were corrected using previously described methods, and TCRAD and TCRB definitions followed the IMGT database. Repertoires were analysed with immunoSEQ Analyzer 3.0 and VDJTools, covering basic statistics, V/J segment usage, diversity estimates, rarefaction and pairwise overlap. Diversity was estimated with Chao1, ChaoE, Efron-Thisted, Shannon and inverse Simpson indices, and also on datasets down-sampled to the smallest sample. For repertoire overlap, CDR3 nucleotide sequence, V gene and J gene had to match strictly, and clustering was done by Jaccard-based multidimensional scaling. On average, thymus samples gave about 810,000 unique TCRB clonotypes, whereas blood samples gave 80,000 to 85,000.

The material sequenced was thymocytes. This sequence was found in a boy less than two years old with a congenital heart defect. Donor details come from another sample of the same person, matched by shared clones.

The bases are TGTGCCAGCAGCTTAAGGCGGGAGGCCCTCCAAGAGACCCAGTACTTC. Its translation is CASSLRREALQETQYF. Rearrangement joined TRBV5-4 to TRBJ2-5; 8 bases in between match TRBD2. Unmatched junction bases come to 7, with V trimmed by 2 bases and J by 1 base. The CDR3 contains 16 residues, cysteine and phenylalanine counted. Only CDR3 DNA is held: 48 bases, read in frame from base 1. CDR1 and CDR2 (SGHNT, YYREEE) derive from the germline V gene (reference sequence).